The 20 T cell receptor beta chains given below trace back to one sample, sequenced in a study of cytomegalovirus exposure and HLA in healthy donors. The PCR employed 60 Vbeta primers together with 13 Jbeta primers. The table came from immunoSEQ multiplex PCR; TCRdb's copy has only in-frame clones and leaves some out. The sample includes about 130,000 clones, around 80% of them seen just once. The sample taken for sequencing was PBMCs. All receptors come from a woman aged 35 to 49 in good health and CMV-seronegative.

V and J are TRBV29-1 and TRBJ2-7; unclear D gene. The CDR3 sequence is 15 residues long. Trimming stripped 5 bases from V and 0 bases from J, with 17 bases between. CDR1 is SQVTM, CDR2 ANQGSEA, per germline. This CDR3 is CSVTLSRQSSYEQYF. CDR3 sequence (DNA): TGCAGCGTTACCCTGTCTCGTCAGTCCTCCTACGAGCAGTACTTC.

This clone was seen a few times. The chain joins TRBV5-5 to TRBJ1-1; D might be TRBD1 (5 bases). The CDR3 runs 13 residues. The germline V and J ends were trimmed by 0 bases and 4 bases, with 7 bases remaining between them. Germline CDR1 SGHKS, CDR2 YYEKEE (reference sequence). This CDR3 is CASSLGGPTEAFF. The CDR3 DNA is TGTGCCAGCAGCTTGGGGGGCCCCACTGAAGCTTTCTTT. The full variable domain, with the rest looked up from reference TRBV5-5 and TRBJ1-1, is DAGVTQSPTHLIKTRGQQVTLRCSPISGHKSVSWYQQVLGQGPQFIFQYYEKEERGRGNFPDRFSARQFPNYSSELNVNALLLGDSALYLCASSLGGPTEAFFGQGTRLTVV.

The chain has TRBV5-4 and TRBJ2-7; 8 bases fit TRBD1. The germline V gene encodes CDR1 SGHNT and CDR2 YYREEE (reference sequence). J was trimmed by 3 bases and V by 1 base; bases with no gene match: 6. CDR3 length: 15 amino acids. In nucleotides, the CDR3 is TGTGCCAGCAGCTTGTTTACAGGGGGACTCTACGAGCAGTACTTC. This encodes CASSLFTGGLYEQYF.

This chain links TRBV12-5 with TRBJ1-1; maybe TRBD1 (5 bases). The germline CDR1 and CDR2 sequences are LGHNT and FRNRAP. Trimming took off 3 bases at V and 0 bases at J, with 14 bases between the two ends. This CDR3 has 16 amino acids. The CDR3 loop is CASGFRAGQMNTEAFF. CDR3 coding DNA: TGTGCTAGTGGTTTCCGGGCGGGGCAGATGAACACTGAAGCTTTCTTT. The entire variable domain, with the rest obtained from reference TRBV12-5 and TRBJ1-1, is as follows: DARVTQTPRHKVTEMGQEVTMRCQPILGHNTVFWYRQTMMQGLELLAYFRNRAPLDDSGMPKDRFSAEMPDATLATLKIQPSEPRDSAVYFCASGFRAGQMNTEAFFGQGTRLTVV.

This chain connects TRBV29-1 to TRBJ2-7, with D possibly TRBD1 on 6 matching bases. The V end lost 4 bases, the J end lost 4 bases, and 14 bases lay between the germline ends. Germline V gives CDR1 SQVTM, CDR2 ANQGSEA. The CDR3 length is 13 residues. The CDR3 reads CSVAPDRLYEQYF. The CDR3 bases are TGCAGCGTTGCCCCAGACAGGCTATACGAGCAGTACTTC.

The chain employs TRBV28 and TRBJ2-3, with TRBD1 as a possible D gene (6 bases). Per germline, CDR1 MDHEN and CDR2 SYDVKM. Trimming pared 6 bases from V and 4 bases from J, leaving 17 bases between. This CDR3 has 15 residues. CDR3 nucleotide sequence: TGTGCCAGCAGCCAAGGGGGTCAGGGCGCAGATACGCAGTATTTT. It yields the protein CASSQGGQGADTQYF.

V gene TRBV27 combines with J gene TRBJ2-7; D perhaps matches TRBD2 (5 bases). The V gene's germline CDR1 is MNHEY and CDR2 SMNVEV (reference sequence). The CDR3 runs 14 residues. V was cut by 5 bases and J by 6 bases, with 17 bases left in between. CDR3 amino acids: CASSRTPPGIEQYF. CDR3 nucleotide sequence: TGTGCCAGCAGTCGGACCCCCCCCGGGATCGAGCAGTACTTC.

Here the CDR3 reads CASSQDYRQGGSPLHF. The CDR3 DNA sequence: TGCGCCAGCAGCCAAGATTATAGGCAGGGAGGGTCACCCCTCCACTTT. The genes are TRBV4-3 and TRBJ1-6, with a possible D match to TRBD1 (5 bases). The germline CDR1 and CDR2 sequences are LGHNA and YSLEER. Trimming stripped 0 bases from V and 10 bases from J, with 16 bases between. This CDR3 spans 16 amino acids.

V usage is TRBV4-3 and J usage is TRBJ2-3; D might be TRBD2 (6 bases). CDR3 length: 14 residues. From germline, CDR1 is LGHNA and CDR2 YSLEER. The germline V and J ends were trimmed by 5 bases and 1 base, with 10 bases remaining between them. CDR3 sequence reads: CASSYKRGTDTQYF. The CDR3 DNA sequence: TGCGCCAGCAGCTACAAGCGGGGCACAGATACGCAGTATTTT.

The genes are TRBV7-2 and TRBJ2-2, with 14 bases fitting TRBD2. Trimming cost V 4 bases and J 4 bases; bases outside gene matches: 8. CDR1 and CDR2 from the germline V gene are SGHTA and FQGNSA. This CDR3 is built from 18 residues. The CDR3 is CASSYPTSGGAVTGELFF. The CDR3, as DNA: TGTGCCAGCAGCTACCCGACTAGCGGGGGGGCGGTCACCGGGGAGCTGTTTTTT.

The chain combines TRBV4-1 with TRBJ2-2, with 11 bases that match TRBD2. CDR3 length: 16 residues. Germline values: CDR1 MGHRA, CDR2 YSYEKL. Unmatched junction bases numbered 2, after V lost 3 bases and J lost 2 bases. The chain's CDR3 is CASSHGTSGNTGELFF. CDR3 bases: TGCGCCAGCAGCCACGGGACTAGCGGTAACACCGGGGAGCTGTTTTTT.

J is TRBJ2-1 and V is TRBV6-6; TRBD1 might be the D (6 bases). With 7 bases removed from V and 4 bases from J, the gap between germline ends came to 11 bases. Germline-derived CDR1 and CDR2 are MNHNY and SVGAGI (reference sequence). This CDR3 is 13 amino acids long. This chain's CDR3 is CASTADRYNEQFF. The CDR3 DNA reads as TGTGCCAGCACCGCGGACAGATACAATGAGCAGTTCTTC.

The chain uses TRBV19 and TRBJ1-1; maybe TRBD1 (5 bases). The CDR3 totals 14 residues. V was cut by 1 base and J by 3 bases, with 9 bases left in between. Germline V gives CDR1 LNHDA, CDR2 SQIVND (reference sequence). The DNA of the CDR3 is TGTGCCAGTAGTATAGTGGACATCGACACTGAAGCTTTCTTT. Residues: CASSIVDIDTEAFF.

The chain recombines TRBV9 with TRBJ2-3; a possible D gene is TRBD2 (5 bases). Trimming stripped 7 bases from V and 2 bases from J, with 17 bases between. CDR3 length: 15 amino acids. CDR1 is SGDLS and CDR2 is YYNGEE in the germline V gene. The CDR3 spells CASSLQASFTDTQYF. The CDR3 nucleotides are TGTGCCAGCTCCCTGCAGGCTAGCTTCACAGATACGCAGTATTTT.

Note on this clone: An end of the junction does not agree with germline; a read error may underlie this. V gene TRBV6-5 combines with J gene TRBJ1-6; no firm D call. Germline lookup yields CDR1 MNHEY and CDR2 SVGAGI. This CDR3 is built from 15 residues. CDR3 sequence reads: CTSSVERDYNSPLHF. The CDR3 region has the DNA TGTACCAGCAGTGTCGAGCGGGACTATAATTCACCCCTCCACTTT.

The V and J genes are TRBV7-2 and TRBJ2-4; a possible D gene is TRBD1 (6 bases). Trimming stripped 5 bases from V and 9 bases from J, with 17 bases between. Germline CDR1 and CDR2: SGHTA and FQGNSA. CDR3 size: 14 residues. DNA of the CDR3: TGTGCCAGCAGCGCGCAAACAGGGTCGAGCATTCAGTACTTC. Its translation is CASSAQTGSSIQYF.

The chain employs TRBV9 and TRBJ2-3; 12 bases align to TRBD2. This CDR3 has 16 residues. CDR1 and CDR2 (germline): SGDLS, YYNGEE. Losses at the gene ends were 4 bases for V and 2 bases for J; bases not matched to a gene: 5. CDR3 protein: CASSPLAGGDTDTQYF. The CDR3 bases are TGTGCCAGCAGCCCCCTAGCGGGAGGGGACACAGATACGCAGTATTTT.

The J gene is TRBJ1-1, the V gene TRBV28, with TRBD1 matching over 10 bases. This CDR3 region has 14 residues. Germline lookup yields CDR1 MDHEN and CDR2 SYDVKM. With V trimmed by 6 bases and J by 3 bases, 4 bases remained unmatched. The CDR3 loop is CASRLGTGDTEAFF. CDR3 DNA sequence: TGTGCCAGCAGGTTAGGGACAGGGGACACTGAAGCTTTCTTT.

This clone was seen just once. J is TRBJ1-2 and V is TRBV7-6, with TRBD1 identical over 10 bases. CDR1 is SGHVS and CDR2 is FNYEAQ in the germline V gene. V lost 5 bases and J lost 2; bases outside the gene matches: 5. The length of the CDR3 is 15 residues. The CDR3 coding sequence is TGTGCCAGCAGCCGGGACAGGGGTCCCAACTATGGCTACACCTTC. Translation gives CASSRDRGPNYGYTF.

The rearrangement uses TRBV6-6 and TRBJ2-5; possible D gene TRBD2, 5 bases. Germline CDR1 and CDR2: MNHNY and SVGAGI (reference sequence). CDR3 size: 12 residues. The V end lost 10 bases, the J end lost 3 bases, and 12 bases lay between the germline ends. CDR3 amino acids: CATADSEETQYF. DNA of the CDR3: TGTGCCACTGCGGACTCTGAAGAGACCCAGTACTTC.